The T cell receptor beta chain under discussion was sequenced for a study of blood T cell repertoires in COVID-19. Looking at the study overall: PBMCs, B-cell-depleted T cells, or T cells provided the cDNA or gDNA that made up the material.

The CDR3 spans 17 residues. CDR1 and CDR2 (germline): SGHRS, YFSETQ. The V segment lost 0 bases and the J segment 0 bases; nucleotides outside the gene matches: 5. Original analysis: Nucleated cell counts were estimated from reference gene primer amplification. This table comes from immunoSEQ multiplex PCR, and its TCRdb copy is limited to in-frame clones, with some not included. Clonal size and the V and J genes are those of that table, whereas D and trimming came from the DNA. Here the sample spans roughly 200,000 clones, 65% to 85% being singletons. The sequencing input was peripheral blood. V is TRBV5-1 and J is TRBJ2-3; 9 bases are shared with TRBD1. This TCR was recovered from a man aged 50 or older with active or convalescent COVID-19. The CDR3 region is CASSLEGQGFSTDTQYF. Written as DNA, the CDR3 is TGCGCCAGCAGCTTGGAGGGACAGGGCTTTAGCACAGATACGCAGTATTTT.